What follows are 6 T cell receptor beta chains derived from one specimen sequenced in a study of beta chain features in type 1 diabetes. TCRB transcripts that were expressed got sequenced, as all of the isolated RNA had been reverse transcribed. Only in-frame clones appear in the TCRdb table, and some are missing; sequencing was by immunoSEQ multiplex PCR. The sample includes hundreds of thousands of clones, over 7.5% of them seen just once. Source material: naive CD4+ T cells from blood. These receptors all stem from a woman younger than 30 in good health.

The table lists this clone with a few counts. The chain carries TRBV28 and TRBJ1-2; D unresolved. Looked up from germline, CDR1 is MDHEN and CDR2 is SYDVKM. The CDR3 extends over 15 amino acids. V was pared by 7 bases and J by 4 bases, with 19 bases between. CDR3 coding DNA: TGTGCCAGCACCGTCGGATCACTCAGAGGCTATGGCTACACCTTC. It codes for CASTVGSLRGYGYTF.

This chain joins TRBV2 and TRBJ1-1; weak D call: TRBD1 (6 bases). The CDR3 has 13 amino acids. The germline V gene encodes CDR1 SNHLY and CDR2 FYNNEI. Trimming cost V 6 bases and J 4 bases, with 12 bases left between them. The CDR3 sequence: CASSREGGTEAFF. The CDR3 bases are TGTGCCAGCAGCCGGGAAGGGGGCACTGAAGCTTTCTTT.

CDR3 in amino acids: CASSLFPEEKLFF. The CDR3 coding sequence is TGCGCCAGCAGCTTGTTTCCGGAGGAAAAACTGTTTTTT. The chain has TRBV5-1 and TRBJ1-4; D gene ambiguous. CDR1 SGHRS and CDR2 YFSETQ come from the germline V gene. The germline V and J ends were trimmed by 1 base and 8 bases, with 9 bases remaining between them. The CDR3 consists of 13 residues.

Only a few counts were recorded for this clone. The chain carries TRBV11-2 and TRBJ1-1; tentatively, D is TRBD1 (6 bases). The CDR3 sequence is 14 residues long. The V end lost 3 bases, the J end lost 1 base, and 9 bases lay between the germline ends. The germline gives CDR1 SGHAT, CDR2 FQNNGV. For the CDR3, the DNA is TGTGCCAGCAGCTTGGTGGGACAGAACACTGAAGCTTTCTTT. This sequence encodes CASSLVGQNTEAFF. Full variable domain (rest looked up from reference TRBV11-2 and TRBJ1-1): EAGVAQSPRYKIIEKRQSVAFWCNPISGHATLYWYQQILGQGPKLLIQFQNNGVVDDSQLPKDRFSAERLKGVDSTLKIQPAKLEDSAVYLCASSLVGQNTEAFFGQGTRLTVV.

The chain is built from TRBV4-1 and TRBJ2-1; 12 bases line up with TRBD2. Germline CDR1 and CDR2: MGHRA and YSYEKL. The CDR3 loop spans 15 amino acids. With V trimmed by 1 base and J by 10 bases, 5 bases remained unmatched. The CDR3 region is CASSQGLAGAGEQFF. In DNA, the CDR3 is TGCGCCAGCAGCCAAGGACTAGCGGGAGCCGGGGAGCAGTTCTTC.

Only a few counts were recorded for this clone. V and J are TRBV25-1 and TRBJ1-5; D is unclear. V shed 2 bases and J shed 4 bases, with 15 bases lying between them. The length of the CDR3 is 16 residues. Germline-derived CDR1 and CDR2 are MGHDK and SYGVNS. In DNA form, the CDR3 reads TGTGCCAGCAGTGAAGTCTGTCCTACGGGGAATCAGCCCCAGCATTTT. Translated, it gives CASSEVCPTGNQPQHF.